These 30 T cell receptor beta chains were sequenced from one sample in a study of shared clonotypes between healthy human individuals. TCRdb's copy holds only in-frame clones and misses some; the assay was immunoSEQ multiplex PCR. There are 850,000 to 1,100,000 clones in the sample; roughly 80% occur only once, and approximately 0.9% lies in the top ten. Material for sequencing was memory CD4+ T cells from PBMCs. Subset indicated: CD45RA-negative fraction. These receptors were taken from a man between 18 and 35 years old in good health. Some clones in this sample may be carry-over from other donors' samples.

This sequence joins TRBV7-2 and TRBJ1-2; D remains ambiguous. The CDR3 is made up of 14 amino acids. Germline assignment: CDR1 SGHTA and CDR2 FQGNSA. The germline V and J ends were trimmed by 1 base and 2 bases, with 8 bases remaining between them. The CDR3 nucleotides are TGTGCCAGCAGCTTAGGGTCGACCAACTATGGCTACACCTTC. Its translation: CASSLGSTNYGYTF.

V and J are TRBV4-2 and TRBJ2-1; 10 nucleotides align to TRBD2. CDR1 LGHNA and CDR2 YNFKEQ come from the germline V gene. Trimming at V came to 0 bases and at J to 5 bases, leaving 10 bases not matched to a gene. This CDR3 comprises 18 residues. CDR3 nucleotide sequence: TGTGCCAGCAGCCAAGAGGCCCTAGCGGGAGATGAGGACAATGAGCAGTTCTTC. Translated: CASSQEALAGDEDNEQFF.

This clone has just one count. The chain couples TRBV5-5 to TRBJ2-3, with 8 bases identical to TRBD2. The ends lost 1 base at V and 6 bases at J; junction bases unmatched: 7. Germline CDR1 and CDR2: SGHKS and YYEKEE (reference sequence). The length of the CDR3 is 15 residues. CDR3 nucleotide sequence: TGTGCCAGCAGCTTGAGAGCGGGAGTCGGCGATACGCAGTATTTT. Its protein is CASSLRAGVGDTQYF.

Turning to this clone: Additional DNA sequences in this sample encode the identical CDR3. The gene calls are TRBV19 and TRBJ1-2; 7 bases match TRBD1. CDR3 size: 15 residues. Unmatched junction bases numbered 3, after V lost 2 bases and J lost 0 bases. Germline V gene sequence: CDR1 LNHDA, CDR2 SQIVND (reference sequence). CDR3 amino acids: CASSIRQGANYGYTF. DNA of the CDR3: TGTGCCAGTAGTATACGACAGGGAGCTAACTATGGCTACACCTTC.

This clone was detected a few times. Distinct nucleotide sequences in the sample also encode this CDR3. The chain employs TRBV28 and TRBJ2-7; 9 nucleotides match TRBD2. The CDR3 loop spans 14 amino acids. V shed 6 bases, J shed 2 bases, and the junction held 5 bases outside the gene matches. Per the germline V gene, CDR1 is MDHEN and CDR2 is SYDVKM. CDR3 region: CASSLSGRTYEQYF. The CDR3, as DNA: TGTGCCAGCAGCCTTAGCGGGAGAACCTACGAGCAGTACTTC.

The genes are TRBV7-2 and TRBJ1-2; perhaps TRBD1 as D (6 bases). The CDR3 runs to 12 residues. CDR1 and CDR2 from the germline V gene are SGHTA and FQGNSA. Trimming cost V 2 bases and J 7 bases, with 8 bases left between them. In DNA form, the CDR3 reads TGTGCCAGCAGCTTACAGGGGAGTGGCTACACCTTC. It yields the protein CASSLQGSGYTF.

This clone was recorded once. The genes are TRBV25-1 and TRBJ2-1; D possibly matches TRBD1 or TRBD2 (5 bases each). The V gene's germline CDR1 is MGHDK and CDR2 SYGVNS. V was shortened by 0 bases and J by 10 bases, with 16 bases between the two germline ends. The CDR3 runs to 15 residues. CDR3 in amino acids: CASSEYGTPLREQFF. The CDR3 DNA reads as TGTGCCAGCAGTGAATATGGGACCCCGTTGCGGGAGCAGTTCTTC.

The chain joins TRBV30 to TRBJ2-1, with 7 bases lining up with TRBD2. The germline gives CDR1 GTSNPN, CDR2 SVGIG (reference sequence). With 3 bases clipped from V and 6 bases from J, the junction kept 11 bases outside the gene matches. The CDR3 is 15 residues long. The CDR3 spells CAWSSGVSGRNEQFF. Written as DNA, the CDR3 is TGTGCCTGGAGCTCCGGGGTTAGCGGGCGCAATGAGCAGTTCTTC.

With regard to this clone: The same CDR3 is also encoded by other DNA sequences in this sample. This chain joins TRBV18 and TRBJ2-1, with 9 bases fitting TRBD2. V gave up 4 bases and J gave up 3 bases; unmatched junction bases: 4. This CDR3 comprises 15 residues. Per the germline V gene, CDR1 is KGHSH and CDR2 is LQKENI. CDR3 in amino acids: CASSRGLAVYNEQFF. The CDR3 nucleotides are TGTGCCAGCTCACGGGGACTAGCAGTCTACAATGAGCAGTTCTTC.

CDR3 DNA: TGTGCCAGCAGCTCTGAGCGGAGCGAGCAGTACTTC. It yields the protein CASSSERSEQYF. The chain links TRBV7-4 to TRBJ2-7, with a possible D match to TRBD2 (5 bases). The CDR3 sequence is 12 residues long. CDR1 is SGHVT and CDR2 is SQSDAQ in the germline V gene. V was clipped by 4 bases and J by 6 bases, with 10 bases between them.

This rearrangement joins TRBV27 to TRBJ2-1, with D possibly matching TRBD2 (6 bases). The V end was cut by 8 bases, the J end by 0 bases, with 17 bases between. CDR1 and CDR2 from the germline V gene are MNHEY and SMNVEV (reference sequence). The CDR3 sequence is 16 residues long. CDR3 amino acids: CASRRGYGSSYNEQFF. DNA for the CDR3: TGTGCCAGCCGTCGGGGGTATGGAAGCTCCTACAATGAGCAGTTCTTC.

This clone was seen a handful of times. The rearrangement joins TRBV28 to TRBJ1-5, with D possibly TRBD1 on 6 matching bases. The V end was cut by 5 bases, the J end by 7 bases, with 18 bases between. The CDR3 sequence is 15 residues long. CDR1 and CDR2 from the germline V gene are MDHEN and SYDVKM. CDR3 bases: TGTGCCAGCAGTCTACAAACGGGGGCCAGACAGCCCCAGCATTTT. Encoded protein: CASSLQTGARQPQHF.

This clone occurred once. The chain links TRBV6-1 to TRBJ2-2; D possibly uses TRBD1 or TRBD2 (5 bases each). The CDR3 is 14 residues long. CDR1 MNHNS and CDR2 SASEGT come from the germline V gene. The V gene lost 6 bases and the J gene lost 4 bases, with 12 bases spanning the gap. The CDR3 sequence is CASRPGRSTGELFF. CDR3 coding DNA: TGTGCCAGCAGGCCGGGACGAAGCACCGGGGAGCTGTTTTTT.

The chain joins TRBV10-3 to TRBJ1-2, with TRBD1 as a possible D gene (5 bases). CDR3 size: 14 residues. CDR1 is ENHRY and CDR2 is SYGVKD in the germline V gene. V was trimmed by 3 bases and J by 4 bases, leaving 12 bases between them. The CDR3 DNA reads TGTGCCATCAGTGAAGGCGGGGGGGGCTATGGCTACACCTTC. Protein product: CAISEGGGGYGYTF.

The rearrangement links TRBV6-6 to TRBJ2-1, with 15 bases matching TRBD2. J was trimmed by 7 bases and V by 6 bases; bases with no gene match: 4. The CDR3 has 15 amino acids. Looked up from germline, CDR1 is MNHNY and CDR2 is SVGAGI (reference sequence). Here the CDR3 reads CASSVGLAGGNEQFF. DNA for the CDR3: TGTGCCAGCAGCGTGGGACTAGCGGGAGGAAATGAGCAGTTCTTC.

This clone was observed once. The rearrangement joins TRBV11-3 to TRBJ1-1; D gene ambiguous. The CDR3 consists of 13 residues. The germline V gene encodes CDR1 SGHNT and CDR2 YENEEA. Trimming took off 1 base at V and 8 bases at J, with 11 bases between the two ends. CDR3 amino acids: CASSLGNLGEAFF. In DNA, the CDR3 is TGTGCCAGCAGCTTAGGGAACTTGGGCGAAGCTTTCTTT.

V is TRBV6-1 and J is TRBJ2-7; 12 positions match TRBD2. The V gene's germline CDR1 is MNHNS and CDR2 SASEGT. V lost 4 bases, J lost 6 bases, and 16 bases stayed unmatched. This CDR3 spans 18 amino acids. DNA of the CDR3: TGTGCCAGCAGTGCCCGAAACCGCCCGGGACTAGCGGGCTCCGAGCAGTACTTC. Its protein is CASSARNRPGLAGSEQYF.

The gene calls are TRBV9 and TRBJ2-5; 10 bases match TRBD2. CDR3 size: 14 residues. CDR1 is SGDLS, CDR2 YYNGEE, per germline. The V and J ends lost 3 bases and 4 bases, in that order; junction bases with no gene match: 3. The CDR3: CASSAGLARETQYF. CDR3 nucleotides: TGTGCCAGCAGCGCGGGACTAGCGAGAGAGACCCAGTACTTC.

The gene calls are TRBV6-6 and TRBJ1-5, with D unresolved. Looked up from germline, CDR1 is MNHNY and CDR2 is SVGAGI (reference sequence). The CDR3 loop spans 14 amino acids. The germline V and J ends were trimmed by 10 bases and 3 bases, with 16 bases remaining between them. The CDR3 loop is CATAQGDINQPQHF. CDR3 nucleotides: TGTGCCACCGCCCAAGGAGACATCAATCAGCCCCAGCATTTT.

This clone was seen only a few times. DNA for the CDR3: TGTGCCAGTAGTAGGCTCGGGTACGAGCAGTACTTC. It yields the protein CASSRLGYEQYF. The chain employs TRBV19 and TRBJ2-7; D uncertain. CDR1 is LNHDA and CDR2 is SQIVND in the germline V gene (reference sequence). CDR3 length equals 12 residues. V was shortened by 4 bases and J by 4 bases, with 8 bases between the two germline ends.

This clone was picked up one time. The chain is built from TRBV5-1 and TRBJ2-3; no clear D gene. Germline V lookup: CDR1 SGHRS, CDR2 YFSETQ. V lost 0 bases, J lost 10 bases, and 6 bases lay in between. The CDR3 covers 11 residues. The CDR3, as DNA: TGCGCCAGCAGCTTGGGCCAGGCGCAGTATTTT. Protein sequence: CASSLGQAQYF.

The rearrangement uses TRBV28 and TRBJ2-7; 9 nucleotides agree with TRBD1. Trimming at V came to 3 bases and at J to 6 bases, leaving 6 bases not matched to a gene. The CDR3 runs 14 residues. Germline V gene data show CDR1 as MDHEN and CDR2 as SYDVKM. Written as DNA, the CDR3 is TGTGCCAGCAGTTTGGGACAGGGAACGATCGAGCAGTACTTC. It specifies CASSLGQGTIEQYF.

This chain links TRBV28 with TRBJ2-1; 8 nucleotides line up with TRBD1. Trimming removed 5 bases from V and 4 bases from J; junction bases left unmatched: 10. The CDR3 spans 16 residues. Germline V CDR1 and CDR2: MDHEN, SYDVKM. The DNA for the CDR3 is TGTGCCAGCAGTGATCGGGACAGGCCCTTTTACAATGAGCAGTTCTTC. The encoded protein is CASSDRDRPFYNEQFF.

J is TRBJ2-3 and V is TRBV28; 8 bases map to TRBD1. This CDR3 has 15 residues. After removal of 5 bases from V and 3 bases from J, the junction contained 7 bases not matched to a gene. Per the germline V gene, CDR1 is MDHEN and CDR2 is SYDVKM. CDR3 loop: CASSIRTGRTDTQYF. The CDR3 region has the DNA TGTGCCAGCAGTATTCGGACAGGGCGGACAGATACGCAGTATTTT.

This sequence joins TRBV6-5 and TRBJ2-7; 7 bases match TRBD1. V shed 6 bases, J shed 5 bases, and the junction held 7 bases outside the gene matches. CDR1 MNHEY and CDR2 SVGAGI come from the germline V gene. The CDR3 is 13 amino acids. The CDR3 protein is CASRPPGQNEQYF. The CDR3 DNA follows: TGTGCCAGCAGGCCCCCGGGACAGAACGAGCAGTACTTC.

The chain employs TRBV5-1 and TRBJ2-5, with D perhaps given as TRBD1 or TRBD2 (6 bases each). The CDR3 contains 14 residues. Germline V gene data show CDR1 as SGHRS and CDR2 as YFSETQ. Trimming left V 7 bases short and J 5 bases short, with 18 bases between. DNA of the CDR3: TGCGCCAGCCTGGGGGGCGGCCTAAGGGAGACCCAGTACTTC. Protein: CASLGGGLRETQYF.

The rearrangement uses TRBV5-6 and TRBJ1-2; tentatively, D is TRBD1 (5 bases). V lost 1 base and J lost 8, with 9 bases in between. Germline V gives CDR1 SGHDT, CDR2 YYEEEE. The CDR3 is made up of 12 amino acids. The CDR3 region has the DNA TGTGCCAGCAGCTTGTGGCAGGGAGGCTACACCTTC. Encoded protein: CASSLWQGGYTF.

The genes are TRBV19 and TRBJ1-5, with D tentatively TRBD1 (6 bases). V was pared by 3 bases and J by 2 bases, with 14 bases between. Per germline, CDR1 LNHDA and CDR2 SQIVND (reference sequence). The CDR3 consists of 16 residues. CDR3 nucleotide sequence: TGTGCCAGTAGTATGAGGGGGGGCTTGGGCAATCAGCCCCAGCATTTT. Its protein product is CASSMRGGLGNQPQHF. Based on the CDR3 plus reference TRBV19 and TRBJ1-5, the full variable domain is DGGITQSPKYLFRKEGQNVTLSCEQNLNHDAMYWYRQDPGQGLRLIYYSQIVNDFQKGDIAEGYSVSREKKESFPLTVTSAQKNPTAFYLCASSMRGGLGNQPQHFGDGTRLSIL.

This chain joins TRBV19 and TRBJ2-7, with D possibly TRBD2 on 6 matching bases. Trimming took off 6 bases at V and 3 bases at J, with 18 bases between the two ends. CDR1 and CDR2 (germline): LNHDA, SQIVND (reference sequence). This CDR3 region has 15 residues. DNA for the CDR3: TGTGCCAGTAGGGGCCGGGACTCCTCTTACTACGAGCAGTACTTC. It codes for CASRGRDSSYYEQYF. The entire variable domain, with the rest obtained from reference TRBV19 and TRBJ2-7, is as follows: DGGITQSPKYLFRKEGQNVTLSCEQNLNHDAMYWYRQDPGQGLRLIYYSQIVNDFQKGDIAEGYSVSREKKESFPLTVTSAQKNPTAFYLCASRGRDSSYYEQYFGPGTRLTVT.

The chain carries TRBV30 and TRBJ1-1; 7 bases match TRBD1. The germline CDR1 and CDR2 sequences are GTSNPN and SVGIG (reference sequence). V lost 7 bases, J lost 5 bases, and 10 bases stayed unmatched. This CDR3 has 13 residues. The CDR3 reads CASPGTAGTEAFF. The CDR3, as DNA: TGTGCCTCTCCCGGGACAGCCGGTACTGAAGCTTTCTTT.